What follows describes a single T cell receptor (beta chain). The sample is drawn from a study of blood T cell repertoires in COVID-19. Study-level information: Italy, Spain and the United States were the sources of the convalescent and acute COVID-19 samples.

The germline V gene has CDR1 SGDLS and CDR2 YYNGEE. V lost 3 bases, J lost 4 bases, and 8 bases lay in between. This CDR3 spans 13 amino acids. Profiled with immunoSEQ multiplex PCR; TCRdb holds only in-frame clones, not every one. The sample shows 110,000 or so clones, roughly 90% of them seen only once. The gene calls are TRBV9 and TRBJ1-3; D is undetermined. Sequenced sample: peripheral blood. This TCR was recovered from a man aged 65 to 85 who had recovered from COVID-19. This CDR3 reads CASSDRRGNTIYF. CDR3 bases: TGTGCCAGCAGCGACCGGAGGGGAAACACCATATATTTT.